This T cell receptor beta chain stems from a study of T cells in Graves' hyperthyroidism and ophthalmopathy. There are 17 residues in the CDR3. CDR1 and CDR2 (germline): SGHTA, FQGNSA. V lost 6 bases, J lost 4 bases, and 14 bases stayed unmatched. About this clonotype: The antigen is unknown.

Diagnostic assessment was based on clinical symptoms, serum thyroxine and TRAb, thyroid ultrasound and orbital computed tomography. The study, taken as a whole, reports: Using 13 V-J features, a model discriminated ophthalmopathy from stable hyperthyroidism. Blood samples included most of the expanded thyroid clonotypes exceeding 0.001.

The TCR beta CDR3 regions underwent amplification using RNA transcripts as the source. When the TCR CDR3 underwent first-round RT-PCR, the HTBI primer set was used. TCRdb independently ran MiXCR on the multiplex PCR reads; one entry per CDR3 protein. Among about 700,000 distinct CDR3 sequences listed, about 45% were seen once. Sequencing input: peripheral blood or thyroid tissue (not recorded which). The receptor comes from an adult man with Graves' disease, either hyperthyroidism or ophthalmopathy (not recorded which). The chain joins TRBV7-2 to TRBJ1-3; TRBD1 aligns across 8 bases. The DNA for the CDR3 is TGTGCCAGCAGTCTCAAGGCACTCAGGGGGCTGGGAAACACCATATATTTT. Translating gives CASSLKALRGLGNTIYF.